The 22 T cell receptor beta chains reported below all come from one sample, sequenced in a study of blood T cell repertoires in COVID-19. The table came from immunoSEQ multiplex PCR; TCRdb's copy has only in-frame clones and leaves some out. This sample has about 80,000 clones, with roughly 80% found just once. Sequencing used peripheral blood. These receptors all come from a man older than 75 with active or convalescent COVID-19.

The chain links TRBV6-1 to TRBJ1-1; TRBD1 might be the D (5 bases). Between the trimmed V and J ends, which lost 2 bases and 5 bases, there was a span of 12 bases. CDR3 size: 14 residues. The V gene's germline CDR1 is MNHNS and CDR2 SASEGT. CDR3: CASSEWGVRTEAFF. The CDR3 region has the DNA TGTGCCAGCAGTGAATGGGGGGTTCGGACTGAAGCTTTCTTT.

The J gene is TRBJ2-4, the V gene TRBV5-4, with 10 bases fitting TRBD2. Germline V gene lookup returns CDR1 SGHNT and CDR2 YYREEE (reference sequence). V dropped 4 bases and J dropped 3; count of bases not matched to a gene: 1. The CDR3 spans 14 residues. The DNA for the CDR3 is TGTGCCAGCAGCCTAGCGGGGGACAAAAACATTCAGTACTTC. This encodes CASSLAGDKNIQYF. The full variable domain, in which reference TRBV5-4 and TRBJ2-4 provide the parts outside the CDR3, is ETGVTQSPTHLIKTRGQQVTLRCSSQSGHNTVSWYQQALGQGPQFIFQYYREEENGRGNFPPRFSGLQFPNYSSELNVNALELDDSALYLCASSLAGDKNIQYFGAGTRLSVL.

This clone was counted between two and nine times. V usage is TRBV9 and J usage is TRBJ1-2; 7 bases agree with TRBD1. The CDR3 extends over 14 amino acids. With V trimmed by 0 bases and J by 8 bases, 7 bases remained unmatched. The germline gives CDR1 SGDLS, CDR2 YYNGEE. CDR3 region: CASSVGGRGEGYTF. CDR3 DNA: TGTGCCAGCAGCGTAGGAGGCAGGGGGGAGGGCTACACCTTC.

The V and J genes are TRBV4-1 and TRBJ1-1; weak D call: TRBD1 (5 bases). Trimming took 4 bases from V and 4 from J, leaving 16 bases between them. Germline V gives CDR1 MGHRA, CDR2 YSYEKL. The CDR3 sequence is 15 residues long. As DNA, the CDR3 is TGCGCCAGCAGCCTCCCACCGGGGGTGGGCACTGAAGCTTTCTTT. Protein sequence: CASSLPPGVGTEAFF.

This rearrangement joins TRBV5-1 to TRBJ2-1; the D gene is possibly TRBD1 (6 bases). CDR1 and CDR2 from the germline V gene are SGHRS and YFSETQ. Trimming left V 2 bases short and J 4 bases short, with 16 bases between. The CDR3 covers 16 residues. CDR3 in amino acids: CASSFGDRTIYNEQFF. The CDR3 DNA is TGCGCCAGCAGCTTCGGTGACAGGACGATTTACAATGAGCAGTTCTTC.

The rearrangement links TRBV19 to TRBJ2-2, with TRBD1 matching 7 bases. The junction had 10 bases not matched to a gene; V was cut back by 8 bases and J by 1 base. The length of the CDR3 is 16 residues. CDR1 is LNHDA and CDR2 is SQIVND in the germline V gene (reference sequence). The CDR3 here is CASSDPGQRNTGELFF. In DNA form, the CDR3 reads TGTGCCAGTTCAGACCCGGGACAGAGGAACACCGGGGAGCTGTTTTTT.

The chain is built from TRBV20-1 and TRBJ1-1, with 7 bases identical to TRBD1. From germline, CDR1 is DFQATT and CDR2 SNEGSKA (reference sequence). The CDR3 totals 11 residues. With V trimmed by 5 bases and J by 10 bases, 7 bases remained unmatched. The CDR3 DNA reads TGCAGTGCTGGTACAGGGGAAGTAGCTTTCTTT. It encodes CSAGTGEVAFF.

The chain is built from TRBV18 and TRBJ2-3; 12 positions agree with TRBD2. Germline CDR1 is KGHSH and CDR2 is LQKENI. V trimming: 5 bases; J trimming: 2 bases; junction bases outside the gene matches: 8. The CDR3 is 17 amino acids. The CDR3 DNA reads TGTGCCAGCTCAAGTTGGACTAGCGGGGCCCCCACAGATACGCAGTATTTT. Protein sequence: CASSSWTSGAPTDTQYF.

This chain joins TRBV29-1 and TRBJ2-3; TRBD2 is a possible D gene (5 bases). V shed 4 bases and J shed 2 bases, with 7 bases lying between them. The V gene's germline CDR1 is SQVTM and CDR2 ANQGSEA. The CDR3 contains 12 residues. CDR3 sequence: CSVGDYTDTQYF. CDR3 nucleotides: TGCAGCGTTGGAGACTACACAGATACGCAGTATTTT.

The chain couples TRBV7-6 to TRBJ2-4, with 10 bases aligning to TRBD1. The ends lost 8 bases at V and 8 bases at J; junction bases unmatched: 6. Germline-derived CDR1 and CDR2 are SGHVS and FNYEAQ. CDR3 length: 13 residues. The CDR3 reads CASSAGTGDIQYF. The CDR3 bases are TGTGCCAGCTCCGCCGGGACAGGGGACATTCAGTACTTC.

V and J are TRBV28 and TRBJ2-1; perhaps TRBD2 as D (7 bases). This CDR3 has 16 amino acids. V was cut by 2 bases and J by 5 bases, with 16 bases left in between. The germline V gene encodes CDR1 MDHEN and CDR2 SYDVKM. The CDR3: CASSLKGGLVHNEQFF. CDR3 sequence (DNA): TGTGCCAGCAGTTTAAAGGGGGGGTTAGTCCACAATGAGCAGTTCTTC.

This chain links TRBV28 with TRBJ1-3; 7 nucleotides agree with TRBD1. Germline values: CDR1 MDHEN, CDR2 SYDVKM. This CDR3 has 19 amino acids. V gave up 3 bases and J gave up 5 bases; unmatched junction bases: 19. DNA of the CDR3: TGTGCCAGCAGTTTTGATCCCCAACATCTCTCAGGGGGAAGAAACACCATATATTTT. This sequence encodes CASSFDPQHLSGGRNTIYF.

The V call is TRBV6-1, the J call TRBJ2-1, with a weak D call TRBD2 (5 bases). The V gene's germline CDR1 is MNHNS and CDR2 SASEGT. This CDR3 is 15 amino acids long. Trimming removed 0 bases from V and 8 bases from J, with 14 bases in between. The CDR3 sequence is CASSEAMASLDEQFF. CDR3 sequence (DNA): TGTGCCAGCAGTGAAGCGATGGCTAGCCTCGATGAGCAGTTCTTC.

CDR3 nucleotides: TGTGCCTGGAGTGCCACTCAGGGGGCAACCGGGGAGCTGTTTTTT. Encoded protein: CAWSATQGATGELFF. This chain joins TRBV30 and TRBJ2-2; TRBD1 matches 8 bases. There are 15 residues in the CDR3. CDR1 is GTSNPN and CDR2 is SVGIG in the germline V gene (reference sequence). V was clipped by 1 base and J by 5 bases; unmatched bases: 6.

The rearrangement joins TRBV12-5 to TRBJ1-3; D not resolved. The CDR3 has 17 amino acids. V lost 3 bases to trimming and J lost 0 bases, with 15 bases between them. The germline CDR1 and CDR2 sequences are LGHNT and FRNRAP. CDR3 protein: CASGLSGPGYSGNTIYF. The CDR3 coding sequence is TGTGCTAGTGGTTTAAGCGGGCCGGGATACTCTGGAAACACCATATATTTT.

The chain uses TRBV7-9 and TRBJ1-4; 8 bases match TRBD1. The CDR3 sequence is 15 residues long. The junction had 2 bases not matched to a gene; V was cut back by 1 base and J by 4 bases. Germline CDR1 SEHNR, CDR2 FQNEAQ (reference sequence). For the CDR3, the DNA is TGTGCCAGCAGCTTAGTCGGGACAGGTAATGAAAAACTGTTTTTT. Amino acid sequence: CASSLVGTGNEKLFF.

The rearrangement joins TRBV7-8 to TRBJ1-1; D remains unclear. Per germline, CDR1 SGHVS and CDR2 FQNEAQ. CDR3 length: 15 amino acids. Trimming left V 5 bases short and J 4 bases short, with 17 bases between. The CDR3 coding sequence is TGTGCCAGCAGCAGAGAAGGTCGGGTGGGCACTGAAGCTTTCTTT. Amino acids: CASSREGRVGTEAFF.

This chain links TRBV12-5 with TRBJ2-7, with no clear D. Germline V lookup: CDR1 LGHNT, CDR2 FRNRAP. The CDR3 sequence is 13 residues long. V lost 5 bases to trimming and J lost 0 bases, with 8 bases between them. The chain's CDR3 is CASGPPGSYEQYV. The DNA for the CDR3 is TGTGCTAGTGGTCCGCCAGGCTCCTACGAGCAGTACGTC.

The chain links TRBV19 to TRBJ1-4; perhaps TRBD1 as D (5 bases). CDR1 and CDR2 (germline): LNHDA, SQIVND (reference sequence). V shed 11 bases and J shed 5 bases, with 15 bases lying between them. CDR3 length: 13 residues. The CDR3 sequence: CAGRDRKNEKLFF. The DNA for the CDR3 is TGTGCCGGGAGGGACCGAAAAAATGAAAAACTGTTTTTT. The variable domain in full, with the rest retrieved from reference TRBV19 and TRBJ1-4, is DGGITQSPKYLFRKEGQNVTLSCEQNLNHDAMYWYRQDPGQGLRLIYYSQIVNDFQKGDIAEGYSVSREKKESFPLTVTSAQKNPTAFYLCAGRDRKNEKLFFGSGTQLSVL.

This clone was found once. V usage is TRBV25-1 and J usage is TRBJ1-4, with 7 bases identical to TRBD1. Germline V lookup: CDR1 MGHDK, CDR2 SYGVNS. V was clipped by 4 bases and J by 4 bases; unmatched bases: 3. The CDR3 length is 14 residues. Here the CDR3 reads CASSVQGGNEKLFF. CDR3 in DNA: TGTGCCAGCAGTGTGCAGGGGGGTAATGAAAAACTGTTTTTT. The variable domain in full, with the rest retrieved from reference TRBV25-1 and TRBJ1-4, is EADIYQTPRYLVIGTGKKITLECSQTMGHDKMYWYQQDPGMELHLIHYSYGVNSTEKGDLSSESTVSRIRTEHFPLTLESARPSHTSQYLCASSVQGGNEKLFFGSGTQLSVL.

The chain is built from TRBV28 and TRBJ2-7, with 15 bases lining up with TRBD2. Germline V gives CDR1 MDHEN, CDR2 SYDVKM. V shed 6 bases, J shed 5 bases, and the junction held 8 bases outside the gene matches. The CDR3 is 16 amino acids. The CDR3 DNA reads as TGTGCCAGCAGCTCCCCGGGACTAGCGGGAGGCAACGAGCAGTACGTC. Translating it yields CASSSPGLAGGNEQYV.

V is TRBV10-3 and J is TRBJ2-5; no firm D call. With 0 bases removed from V and 5 bases from J, the gap between germline ends came to 7 bases. Germline V lookup: CDR1 ENHRY, CDR2 SYGVKD. This CDR3 is 13 amino acids long. Here the CDR3 reads CAISESSFETQYF. CDR3 DNA: TGTGCCATCAGTGAGTCTAGCTTTGAGACCCAGTACTTC.